The clone carrying this T cell receptor (beta chain) was seen only once. What it binds is not known. This record belongs to a study of tumor-infiltrating lymphocytes in glioblastoma multiforme. Broader study findings: Unequal TCR RNA per T cell might skew measured clone sizes. The T cells in this sample were not sorted into functional subsets.

Three nested ARM-PCR rounds with V-beta and C-beta primers built TCRB libraries. Input was around 0.5 ug total RNA, reverse-transcribed with a C-beta primer. Unique molecular identifiers were not described for the libraries. TCRdb itself ran the multiplex PCR reads through MiXCR, one entry per CDR3 protein. The sample carries nearly 8,500 distinct CDR3 sequences, about 76% recorded once. This CDR3 is 14 amino acids long. The germline V and J ends were trimmed by 4 bases and 7 bases, with 17 bases remaining between them. Germline CDR1 SGHDT, CDR2 YYEEEE. This receptor was obtained from a male donor with glioblastoma. The source material was brain tumor tissue. This sequence joins TRBV5-6 and TRBJ1-1; D is unclear. The DNA of the CDR3 is TGTGCCAGCAGCAAACCGGGTCTACGCCTTGAAGCTTTCTTT. Its protein is CASSKPGLRLEAFF.